This T cell receptor (beta chain) originates from a study of regulatory T cells in long-lasting Graves disease. Losses at the gene ends were 5 bases for V and 7 bases for J; bases not matched to a gene: 2. Germline V gene data show CDR1 as SNHLY and CDR2 as FYNNEI. The CDR3 length is 14 residues. Regarding time point: newly diagnosed GD, antithyroid drugs for less than 3 months. After RNA was extracted from PBMCs, the TCR library was made from it. TCR beta libraries were built with iRepertoire HTBI primers and Arm-PCR of CDR3 regions. TCRdb ran MiXCR on the multiplex PCR reads and lists one entry per CDR3 protein. The data hold about 440,000 distinct CDR3 sequences, with 14% to 15% observed a single time. At least ten counts were recorded for this clonotype. The sample was also reused in another study, on T cells in Graves' hyperthyroidism and ophthalmopathy.

The input for sequencing was peripheral blood mononuclear cells (PBMCs), taken at new diagnosis, from a patient treated with antithyroid drugs. This TCR derives from a woman aged 25-40 years with Graves disease. The chain recombines TRBV2 with TRBJ1-6; TRBD1 matches 10 bases. The CDR3 nucleotides are TGTGCCAGCAGTAAGGGACAGGGGAATTCACCCCTCCACTTT. Translated, it gives CASSKGQGNSPLHF.